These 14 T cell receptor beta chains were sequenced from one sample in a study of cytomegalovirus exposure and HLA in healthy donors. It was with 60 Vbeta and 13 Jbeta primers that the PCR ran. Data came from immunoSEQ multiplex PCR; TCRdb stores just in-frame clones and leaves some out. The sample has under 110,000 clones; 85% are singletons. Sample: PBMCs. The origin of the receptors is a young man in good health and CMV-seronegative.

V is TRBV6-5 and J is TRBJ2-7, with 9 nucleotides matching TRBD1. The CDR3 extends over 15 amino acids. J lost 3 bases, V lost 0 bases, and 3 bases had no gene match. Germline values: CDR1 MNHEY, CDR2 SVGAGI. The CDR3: CASSYSGTGNYEQYF. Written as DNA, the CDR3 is TGTGCCAGCAGTTACTCGGGGACAGGGAACTACGAGCAGTACTTC.

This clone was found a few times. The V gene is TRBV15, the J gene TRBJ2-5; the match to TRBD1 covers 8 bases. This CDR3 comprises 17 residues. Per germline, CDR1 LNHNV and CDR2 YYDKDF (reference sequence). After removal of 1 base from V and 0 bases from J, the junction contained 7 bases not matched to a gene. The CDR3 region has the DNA TGTGCCACCAGCAGAGTGGGGACAGGTGGGCACCAAGAGACCCAGTACTTC. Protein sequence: CATSRVGTGGHQETQYF.

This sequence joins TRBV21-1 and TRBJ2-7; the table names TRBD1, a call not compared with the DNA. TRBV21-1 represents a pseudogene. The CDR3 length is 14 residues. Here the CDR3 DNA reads TGTGCCAGCAGCAAAAGGGGGCTTGCTGGAGACCAGTACTTC. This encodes CASSKRGLAGDQYF.

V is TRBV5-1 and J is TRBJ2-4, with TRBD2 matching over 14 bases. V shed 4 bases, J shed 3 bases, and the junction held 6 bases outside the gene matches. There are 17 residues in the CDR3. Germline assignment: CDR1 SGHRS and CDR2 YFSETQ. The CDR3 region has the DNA TGCGCCAGCAGCACGGGACTAGCGGGGGAGATCAAAAACATTCAGTACTTC. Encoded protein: CASSTGLAGEIKNIQYF.

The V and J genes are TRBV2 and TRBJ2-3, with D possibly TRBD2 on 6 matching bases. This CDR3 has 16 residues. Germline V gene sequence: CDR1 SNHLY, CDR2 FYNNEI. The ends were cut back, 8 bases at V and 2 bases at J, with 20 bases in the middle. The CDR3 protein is CASLLGWSGSTDTQYF. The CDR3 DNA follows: TGTGCCAGCCTCTTGGGTTGGAGCGGGTCCACAGATACGCAGTATTTT.

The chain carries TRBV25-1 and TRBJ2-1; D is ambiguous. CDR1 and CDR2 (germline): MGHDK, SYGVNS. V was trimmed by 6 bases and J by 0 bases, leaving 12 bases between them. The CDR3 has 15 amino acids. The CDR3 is CASSLTRSSYNEQFF. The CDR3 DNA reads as TGTGCCAGCAGCCTCACTCGGAGCTCCTACAATGAGCAGTTCTTC.

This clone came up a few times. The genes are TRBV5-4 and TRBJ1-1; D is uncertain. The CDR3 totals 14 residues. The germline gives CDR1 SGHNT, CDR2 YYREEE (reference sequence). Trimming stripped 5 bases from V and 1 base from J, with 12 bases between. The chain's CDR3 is CASRLREGNTEAFF. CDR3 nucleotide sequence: TGTGCCAGCAGATTGCGTGAGGGGAACACTGAAGCTTTCTTT.

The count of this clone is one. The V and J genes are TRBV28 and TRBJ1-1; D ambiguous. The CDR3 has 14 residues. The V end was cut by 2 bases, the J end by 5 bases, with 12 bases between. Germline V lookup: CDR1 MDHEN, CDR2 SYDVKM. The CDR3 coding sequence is TGTGCCAGCAGTTTACGCGGTAGAGGGACTGAAGCTTTCTTT. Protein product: CASSLRGRGTEAFF.

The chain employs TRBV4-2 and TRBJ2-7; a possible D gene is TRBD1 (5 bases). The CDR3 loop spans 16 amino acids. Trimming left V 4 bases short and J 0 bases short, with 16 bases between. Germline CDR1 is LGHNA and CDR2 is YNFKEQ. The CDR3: CASSPLGKDSSYEQYF. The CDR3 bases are TGTGCCAGCAGCCCCCTTGGGAAAGACAGCTCCTACGAGCAGTACTTC.

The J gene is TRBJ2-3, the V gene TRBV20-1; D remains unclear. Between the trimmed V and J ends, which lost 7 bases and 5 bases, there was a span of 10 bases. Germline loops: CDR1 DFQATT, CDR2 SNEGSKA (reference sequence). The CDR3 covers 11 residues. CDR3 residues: CSGASEDTQYF. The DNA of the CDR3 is TGCAGTGGGGCCTCGGAAGATACGCAGTATTTT.

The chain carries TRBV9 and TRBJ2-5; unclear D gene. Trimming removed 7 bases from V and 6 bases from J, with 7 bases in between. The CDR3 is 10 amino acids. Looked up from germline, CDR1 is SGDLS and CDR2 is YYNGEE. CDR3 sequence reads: CASFSKTQYF. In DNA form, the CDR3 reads TGTGCCAGCTTTTCAAAGACCCAGTACTTC.

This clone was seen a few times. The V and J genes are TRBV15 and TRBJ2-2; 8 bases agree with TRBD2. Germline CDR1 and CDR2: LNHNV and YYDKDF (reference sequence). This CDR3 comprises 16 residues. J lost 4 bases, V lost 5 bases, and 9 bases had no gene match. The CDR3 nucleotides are TGTGCCACCAGCGGGCAGCGGGGGAGGTTCACCGGGGAGCTGTTTTTT. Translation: CATSGQRGRFTGELFF.

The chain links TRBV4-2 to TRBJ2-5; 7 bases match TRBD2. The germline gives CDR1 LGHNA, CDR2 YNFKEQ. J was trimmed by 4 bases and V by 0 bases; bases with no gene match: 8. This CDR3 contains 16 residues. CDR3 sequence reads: CASSQDPGEGPETQYF. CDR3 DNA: TGTGCCAGCAGCCAAGATCCGGGGGAGGGCCCAGAGACCCAGTACTTC.

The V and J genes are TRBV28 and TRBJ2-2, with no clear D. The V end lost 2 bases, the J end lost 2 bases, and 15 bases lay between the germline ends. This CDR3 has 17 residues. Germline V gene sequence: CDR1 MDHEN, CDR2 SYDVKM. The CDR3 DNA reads TGTGCCAGCAGTTTAATGGCGTGGCAGCGAAACACCGGGGAGCTGTTTTTT. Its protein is CASSLMAWQRNTGELFF.